The TCR beta chain under discussion was sequenced for a study of tumor and adjacent non-tumor tissue in lung cancer. Overall study findings and caveats: Tumor repertoires had a smaller top 100 clone share than normal lung. Compared with tumor, normal lung showed significantly lower TCR diversity.

RNA was extracted from bulk tissue without any cell sorting. TCRbeta libraries were built with three rounds of nested PCR, modified from ARM-PCR. One entry per CDR3 protein results from TCRdb running MiXCR on the multiplex PCR reads. This sample has under 150,000 distinct CDR3 sequences; around 60% occur once, and the top ten carry about 20%. The CDR3 is made up of 15 amino acids. From germline, CDR1 is MDHEN and CDR2 SYDVKM. Between the trimmed V and J ends, which lost 1 base and 0 bases, there was a span of 10 bases. Turning to this clonotype: Its antigen is as yet unknown.

V gene TRBV28 combines with J gene TRBJ2-7, with a tentative D call TRBD1 (5 bases). Sequencing used lung tumor tissue. This receptor was obtained from a man aged 55-75 years with small cell lung cancer. CDR3 coding DNA: TGTGCCAGCAGTTTATACTGGACATACTCCTACGAGCAGTACTTC. This encodes CASSLYWTYSYEQYF.